This passage covers 19 T cell receptor beta chains from one sample sequenced in a study of blood T cell repertoires in COVID-19. Profiled with immunoSEQ multiplex PCR; TCRdb holds only in-frame clones, not every one. The sample consists of tens of thousands of clones, about 85% of them appearing once. The sequenced material came from peripheral blood. The source of these receptors is a man between 60 and 75 years old with acute or convalescent COVID-19.

The chain is built from TRBV5-1 and TRBJ2-1, with TRBD2 matching over 8 bases. The trim removed 4 bases at V and 2 bases at J, leaving 8 bases unmatched. This CDR3 spans 16 amino acids. Germline V gives CDR1 SGHRS, CDR2 YFSETQ. For the CDR3, the DNA is TGCGCCAGCAGCCCACAGGCGGGAGGTACCTACAATGAGCAGTTCTTC. It encodes CASSPQAGGTYNEQFF.

CDR3 protein: CASSLVRQHSNTGELFF. CDR3 sequence (DNA): TGCGCCAGCAGCTTGGTTCGACAGCATTCGAACACCGGGGAGCTGTTTTTT. V is TRBV5-1 and J is TRBJ2-2; perhaps TRBD1 as D (5 bases). CDR1 and CDR2 from the germline V gene are SGHRS and YFSETQ. Deletions cut 0 bases from V and 0 bases from J, with 12 bases between. The CDR3 is made up of 17 amino acids.

This chain uses TRBV10-3 with TRBJ1-5, with 7 bases lining up with TRBD1. CDR3 size: 13 residues. Germline-derived CDR1 and CDR2 are ENHRY and SYGVKD. J lost 5 bases, V lost 10 bases, and 8 bases had no gene match. CDR3 in DNA: TGTGCCAGTCGGACAGGCGCTGATCAGCCCCAGCATTTT. Translating gives CASRTGADQPQHF.

The gene calls are TRBV5-6 and TRBJ2-7; 11 bases line up with TRBD1. The CDR3 spans 15 residues. The V and J ends lost 1 base and 3 bases, in that order; junction bases with no gene match: 3. Germline V CDR1 and CDR2: SGHDT, YYEEEE. As DNA, the CDR3 is TGTGCCAGCAGCTTGCGGACAGGGGGCTACTACGAGCAGTACTTC. Amino acids: CASSLRTGGYYEQYF.

This clone was seen only once. The V call is TRBV6-4, the J call TRBJ2-1; 9 nucleotides align to TRBD2. The V gene end was trimmed by 6 bases and the J gene end by 5 bases; junction bases not matched to a gene: 5. The CDR3 length is 14 residues. Germline loops: CDR1 MRHNA, CDR2 SNTAGT. CDR3 nucleotide sequence: TGTGCCAGCAGCGTCCGGACTAGCGACAATGAGCAGTTCTTC. As protein: CASSVRTSDNEQFF.

The rearrangement joins TRBV11-2 to TRBJ2-3, with TRBD2 as a possible D gene (6 bases). Germline assignment: CDR1 SGHAT and CDR2 FQNNGV. The CDR3 covers 14 residues. With 5 bases removed from V and 0 bases from J, the gap between germline ends came to 9 bases. This CDR3 reads CASSQSGSTDTQYF. The DNA for the CDR3 is TGTGCCAGCAGCCAAAGCGGGAGCACAGATACGCAGTATTTT.

The chain employs TRBV3-1 (or the pseudogene TRBV3-2) and TRBJ1-1, with 10 bases fitting TRBD1. V gave up 6 bases and J gave up 8 bases; unmatched junction bases: 0. The CDR3 runs to 11 residues. Germline V gene sequence: CDR1 LGHDT, CDR2 YNNKEL (reference sequence). In DNA form, the CDR3 reads TGTGCCAGCAGGGGACAGGGGGAAGCTTTCTTT. It is translated as CASRGQGEAFF.

The V call is TRBV30, the J call TRBJ2-7; a possible D gene is TRBD1 (6 bases). The CDR3 has 14 amino acids. CDR1 and CDR2 (germline): GTSNPN, SVGIG (reference sequence). The CDR3: CATSGTPTSYEQYF. The CDR3 nucleotides read TGTGCAACCTCCGGGACACCGACCTCCTACGAGCAGTACTTC. The full variable domain, rest sourced from reference TRBV30 and TRBJ2-7, is SQTIHQWPATLVQPVGSPLSLECTVEGTSNPNLYWYRQAAGRGLQLLFYSVGIGQISSEVPQNLSASRPQDRQFILSSKKLLLSDSGFYLCATSGTPTSYEQYFGPGTRLTVT.

This sequence joins TRBV12-3 or TRBV12-4 and TRBJ2-1; TRBD2 matches at 7 bases. This CDR3 comprises 12 residues. Losses at the gene ends were 5 bases for V and 16 bases for J; bases not matched to a gene: 11. CDR3 amino acids: CASSPGGRVAFF. As DNA, the CDR3 is TGTGCCAGCAGTCCGGGGGGTAGGGTAGCATTCTTC.

The chain joins TRBV18 to TRBJ2-4; maybe TRBD2 (5 bases). The CDR3 spans 15 residues. Trimming took 2 bases from V and 3 from J, leaving 11 bases between them. CDR1 and CDR2 (germline): KGHSH, LQKENI. CDR3 amino acids: CASSPSEEVKNIQYF. The CDR3, as DNA: TGTGCCAGCTCACCATCGGAGGAGGTCAAAAACATTCAGTACTTC.

V gene TRBV9 combines with J gene TRBJ1-2; 7 bases match TRBD1. This CDR3 comprises 15 residues. The germline V gene has CDR1 SGDLS and CDR2 YYNGEE. The trim removed 4 bases at V and 2 bases at J, leaving 8 bases unmatched. CDR3 loop: CASSPRGGRNYGYTF. The CDR3 DNA reads as TGTGCCAGCAGCCCAAGAGGGGGCCGGAACTATGGCTACACCTTC. Full variable domain (outside the CDR3, taken from reference TRBV9 and TRBJ1-2): DSGVTQTPKHLITATGQRVTLRCSPRSGDLSVYWYQQSLDQGLQFLIQYYNGEERAKGNILERFSAQQFPDLHSELNLSSLELGDSALYFCASSPRGGRNYGYTFGSGTRLTVV.

The chain combines TRBV5-1 with TRBJ2-7, with D perhaps TRBD1 (5 bases). The V gene lost 4 bases and the J gene lost 7 bases, with 18 bases spanning the gap. CDR1 and CDR2 from the germline V gene are SGHRS and YFSETQ. The CDR3 is 14 amino acids. This chain's CDR3 is CASSPLQGTEEQYF. For the CDR3, the DNA is TGCGCCAGCAGCCCTCTGCAGGGAACAGAGGAGCAGTACTTC.

This clone was found a few times. This chain links TRBV7-2 with TRBJ1-6; 8 bases are shared with TRBD1. The V and J ends lost 7 bases and 10 bases, in that order; junction bases with no gene match: 12. Germline V gives CDR1 SGHTA, CDR2 FQGNSA. This CDR3 region has 15 residues. Here the CDR3 DNA reads TGTGCCAGCACCTCATTAAGGGGACAGGCCTCACCCCTCCACTTT. This gives the protein CASTSLRGQASPLHF.

The V and J genes are TRBV7-9 and TRBJ1-2, with 7 nucleotides matching TRBD1. Germline assignment: CDR1 SEHNR and CDR2 FQNEAQ (reference sequence). CDR3 size: 14 residues. Germline trimming cut 6 bases from V and 8 bases from J; bases unmatched to any gene: 12. In nucleotides, the CDR3 is TGTGCCAGCAGGCACAACCACGGGACAGAGGGCTACACCTTC. This codes for CASRHNHGTEGYTF.

This chain joins TRBV11-2 and TRBJ1-2; a possible D gene is TRBD1 (5 bases). The CDR3 is 12 residues long. Per germline, CDR1 SGHAT and CDR2 FQNNGV. Trimming left V 8 bases short and J 8 bases short, with 15 bases between. The chain's CDR3 is CASSRGWRGYTF. In DNA form, the CDR3 reads TGTGCCAGCTCTCGGGGGTGGAGAGGCTACACCTTC.

The chain uses TRBV18 and TRBJ1-6; maybe TRBD1 (5 bases). V was shortened by 3 bases and J by 6 bases, with 12 bases between the two germline ends. The CDR3 runs 15 residues. Germline V gene lookup returns CDR1 KGHSH and CDR2 LQKENI. CDR3 bases: TGTGCCAGCTCACCCCGGGGGGACCCTAATTCACCCCTCCACTTT. This encodes CASSPRGDPNSPLHF.

This chain links TRBV28 with TRBJ2-7, with no clear D. This CDR3 comprises 13 residues. Trimming shortened V by 3 bases and J by 2 bases, and 8 bases separated the two germline ends. Germline-derived CDR1 and CDR2 are MDHEN and SYDVKM. CDR3 nucleotides: TGTGCCAGCAGTTTCTACGGTCCCTACGAGCAGTACTTC. Protein sequence: CASSFYGPYEQYF. The full variable domain, with the rest looked up from reference TRBV28 and TRBJ2-7, is DVKVTQSSRYLVKRTGEKVFLECVQDMDHENMFWYRQDPGLGLRLIYFSYDVKMKEKGDIPEGYSVSREKKERFSLILESASTNQTSMYLCASSFYGPYEQYFGPGTRLTVT.

This clone was counted a few times. The chain joins TRBV5-1 to TRBJ2-7; TRBD2 is a possible D gene (6 bases). Germline-derived CDR1 and CDR2 are SGHRS and YFSETQ. This CDR3 spans 15 amino acids. Trimming took off 0 bases at V and 3 bases at J, with 13 bases between the two ends. The CDR3 region is CASSLAGGEGYEQYF. CDR3 nucleotides: TGCGCCAGCAGCTTGGCCGGGGGAGAGGGCTACGAGCAGTACTTC.

V usage is TRBV19 and J usage is TRBJ1-3, with 7 bases identical to TRBD1. CDR1 and CDR2 (germline): LNHDA, SQIVND (reference sequence). The CDR3 extends over 14 amino acids. V trimming: 10 bases; J trimming: 0 bases; junction bases outside the gene matches: 6. In DNA, the CDR3 is TGTGCCACTACAGGGGTCCTCTCTGGAAACACCATATATTTT. Protein product: CATTGVLSGNTIYF.